The 17 T cell receptor beta chains below come from one sample, sequenced in a study of T cell repertoires in cytomegalovirus infection. TCRdb used MiXCR to reprocess the reads, holding one entry per CDR3 protein. Seen here are about 600,000 distinct CDR3 sequences, roughly 24% observed once, and the top ten hold approximately 8%. Material for sequencing was CD8+ T cells from PBMCs. The receptors originated from a human donor in good health (CMV status not recorded). Some clones in this sample may be carry-over from other donors' samples.

A remark on this clonotype: In this CDR3 the conserved last residue, phenylalanine or tryptophan, is missing, so a read error is likely. The V gene is TRBV10-3, the J gene TRBJ2-1; D tentatively fits TRBD1 or TRBD2 (7 bases each). The CDR3 is made up of 16 amino acids. The V gene's germline CDR1 is ENHRY and CDR2 SYGVKD. The CDR3 protein is CAIRESIGEGANEQFS. In DNA form, the CDR3 reads TGTGCCATCAGAGAGTCCATAGGGGAGGGGGCCAATGAGCAGTTCTCC.

This clonotype was recorded many times. The CDR3 DNA follows: TGTGCCAGCAGCCCACGGACAGGGGAAACTGGGGCCAACGTCCTGACTTTC. Translated: CASSPRTGETGANVLTF. The rearrangement joins TRBV7-6 to TRBJ2-6; 9 nucleotides line up with TRBD1. The CDR3 totals 17 residues. V lost 5 bases and J lost 2; bases outside the gene matches: 7. CDR1 SGHVS and CDR2 FNYEAQ come from the germline V gene.

Many counts were recorded for this clonotype. The gene calls are TRBV6-1 and TRBJ2-7, with D tentatively TRBD1 (5 bases). V shed 2 bases and J shed 1 base, with 6 bases lying between them. Germline V gene lookup returns CDR1 MNHNS and CDR2 SASEGT. The CDR3 is 13 amino acids. In DNA form, the CDR3 reads TGTGCCAGCAGTGAAACAGGTTCCTACGAGCAGTACGTC. Amino acids: CASSETGSYEQYV.

This clonotype was counted ten times or more. The genes are TRBV25-1 and TRBJ2-2, with TRBD2 matching over 8 bases. CDR1 and CDR2 from the germline V gene are MGHDK and SYGVNS. The CDR3 runs to 15 residues. V trimming: 6 bases; J trimming: 4 bases; junction bases outside the gene matches: 7. The CDR3 sequence: CASRGTSGSTGELFF. The DNA for the CDR3 is TGTGCCAGCAGAGGAACTAGCGGTTCCACCGGGGAGCTGTTTTTT.

CDR3 in DNA: TGTGCCAGCAGCCAGCCGCTAGCGGGGCTAAACACCGGGGAGCTGTTTTTT. Translating it yields CASSQPLAGLNTGELFF. The J gene is TRBJ2-2, the V gene TRBV7-6; 9 positions match TRBD2. Germline V gives CDR1 SGHVS, CDR2 FNYEAQ. The V gene end was trimmed by 5 bases and the J gene end by 2 bases; junction bases not matched to a gene: 9. The CDR3 has 17 amino acids.

V gene TRBV28 combines with J gene TRBJ2-5; D is undetermined. The CDR3 sequence is 17 residues long. The germline V gene encodes CDR1 MDHEN and CDR2 SYDVKM. Trimming pared 9 bases from V and 4 bases from J, leaving 27 bases between. DNA of the CDR3: TGTGCCAGTAGTCCCGGCGAGGAACCACTGGCAAGAGAGACCCAGTACTTC. This codes for CASSPGEEPLARETQYF.

This clonotype has a count of ten or more. The rearrangement joins TRBV10-2 to TRBJ2-7; D tentatively reads TRBD1 or TRBD2 (6 bases each). The V end was cut by 11 bases, the J end by 5 bases, with 19 bases between. This CDR3 has 13 amino acids. Germline V gene lookup returns CDR1 WSHSY and CDR2 SAAADI. CDR3 bases: TGCGCCGTAAGTCGGGGGCGCCGGGACGAGCAGTACTTC. It specifies CAVSRGRRDEQYF.

The chain is built from TRBV6-6 and TRBJ1-6; 12 nucleotides agree with TRBD1. With 7 bases clipped from V and 8 bases from J, the junction kept 6 bases outside the gene matches. The CDR3 is 15 amino acids. From germline, CDR1 is MNHNY and CDR2 SVGAGI (reference sequence). The CDR3 coding sequence is TGTGCCAGCAAACGGGACAGGGGGCTTGATTCACCCCTCCACTTT. It is translated as CASKRDRGLDSPLHF.

The chain links TRBV7-9 to TRBJ2-7; D might be TRBD1 (6 bases). CDR3 length: 15 amino acids. CDR1 is SEHNR, CDR2 FQNEAQ, per germline (reference sequence). V lost 4 bases, J lost 2 bases, and 15 bases lay in between. The CDR3 sequence: CASSSTGSAPYEQYV. CDR3 DNA: TGTGCCAGCAGCTCCACAGGGAGCGCCCCCTACGAGCAGTACGTC.

This clonotype was seen at least ten times. V is TRBV4-1 and J is TRBJ1-1; D is possibly TRBD1 (5 bases). Trimming left V 4 bases short and J 6 bases short, with 12 bases between. Germline lookup yields CDR1 MGHRA and CDR2 YSYEKL. The CDR3 has 13 residues. The CDR3 DNA is TGCGCCAGCAGCCTAAAGCGGGGGGCTGAAGCTTTCTTT. Translated: CASSLKRGAEAFF.

This clonotype was counted between two and nine times. CDR3 nucleotides: TGTGCCAGCAGTTACTCGAGTCCGGGGAGTCGCGAGCAGTACGTC. It translates to CASSYSSPGSREQYV. This rearrangement joins TRBV6-2 or TRBV6-3 to TRBJ2-7; a weak D match, TRBD2 (5 bases). The CDR3 loop spans 15 amino acids. Germline loops: CDR1 MNHEY, CDR2 SVGEGT. With 0 bases removed from V and 6 bases from J, the gap between germline ends came to 15 bases.

The gene calls are TRBV6-5 and TRBJ2-5, with 7 bases fitting TRBD1. The V gene's germline CDR1 is MNHEY and CDR2 SVGAGI. The V and J ends lost 4 bases and 3 bases, in that order; junction bases with no gene match: 8. The CDR3 totals 15 residues. CDR3 DNA sequence: TGTGCCAGCAGTTCTTTAGACAGGGCTAAAGAGACCCAGTACTTC. Residues: CASSSLDRAKETQYF.

This clonotype was seen at least ten times. The chain links TRBV6-5 to TRBJ2-7; D not resolved. Trimming shortened V by 2 bases and J by 6 bases, and 11 bases separated the two germline ends. Germline CDR1 MNHEY, CDR2 SVGAGI. The CDR3 covers 13 residues. For the CDR3, the DNA is TGTGCCAGCAGTTACGTGTGGGGAAGCGAGCAGTACTTC. Translation: CASSYVWGSEQYF.

This clonotype was recorded many times. The CDR3 region has the DNA TGTGCCAGCAGCTATGGACTAGCGGGGGGCTGGTCCTACAATGAGCAGTTCTTC. This sequence encodes CASSYGLAGGWSYNEQFF. V gene TRBV7-2 combines with J gene TRBJ2-1, with TRBD2 identical over 14 bases. This CDR3 spans 18 amino acids. Germline assignment: CDR1 SGHTA and CDR2 FQGNSA. The V segment lost 4 bases and the J segment 1 base; nucleotides outside the gene matches: 6.

This clonotype was observed a single time. The gene calls are TRBV29-1 and TRBJ2-2; tentative D call: TRBD1 (5 bases). Trimming took 2 bases from V and 7 from J, leaving 8 bases between them. Germline CDR1 reads SQVTM; CDR2 reads ANQGSEA. The CDR3 sequence is 12 residues long. CDR3 DNA sequence: TGCAGCGTTGAACAGGGCGGCGGGGAGCTGTTTTTT. Protein: CSVEQGGGELFF.

This clonotype was counted between two and nine times. The chain uses TRBV3-1 and TRBJ2-1; 8 bases line up with TRBD2. The CDR3 loop spans 18 amino acids. CDR1 is LGHDT and CDR2 is YNNKEL in the germline V gene (reference sequence). The V and J ends lost 0 bases and 7 bases, in that order; junction bases with no gene match: 14. In DNA form, the CDR3 reads TGTGCCAGCAGCCAAGATCCACCTACAGGGACTAGAGAAAATGAGCAGTTCTTC. Residues: CASSQDPPTGTRENEQFF.

This clonotype turned up a few times. J is TRBJ2-6 and V is TRBV20-1; D gene uncertain. V lost 5 bases to trimming and J lost 1 base, with 9 bases between them. The germline V gene has CDR1 DFQATT and CDR2 SNEGSKA (reference sequence). This CDR3 spans 14 amino acids. The CDR3 DNA reads TGCAGTGCTCGGGTACGGTCTGGGGCCAACGTCCTGACTTTC. Amino acids: CSARVRSGANVLTF.